This passage covers 31 T cell receptor beta chains from one sample sequenced in a study of T cells in Graves' hyperthyroidism and ophthalmopathy (dated by TCRdb to 2018 to 2020). The library relied on multiplex PCR. The sequencing machine was an Illumina HiSeq 2000. Amplification of TCR beta CDR3 regions was carried out from RNA transcripts. The TCR CDR3 was subjected to a first round of RT-PCR using the HTBI primer set and the Qiagen OneStep RT-PCR kit. TCRdb reworked the public reads: Q25 trimming with fastp, MiXCR clone assembly, productive beta chains retained. A single entry per CDR3 protein holds the most common genes and DNA from its merged rows. Within this sample are hundreds of thousands of distinct CDR3 sequences, with 22% of them counted one time only. The ten largest clones add up to around two thirds of the sample. Sequencing used blood. Source of these receptors: a young man with Graves' ophthalmopathy.

This clonotype came up a few times. This rearrangement joins TRBV7-2 to TRBJ1-6; D is unresolved. The CDR3 has 15 residues. V lost 2 bases and J lost 7, with 12 bases in between. The V gene's germline CDR1 is SGHTA and CDR2 FQGNSA. The CDR3 here is CASSLFGRPNSPLHF. In nucleotides, the CDR3 is TGTGCCAGCAGCTTATTCGGGAGGCCAAATTCACCCCTCCACTTT.

With regard to this clonotype: A much larger clone sits a single nucleotide away, making a read error possible. V is TRBV20-1 and J is TRBJ2-7, with 13 bases matching TRBD2. Germline V lookup: CDR1 DFQATT, CDR2 SNEGSKA (reference sequence). CDR3 length: 13 residues. Trimming took 6 bases from V and 5 from J; bases not matched to a gene: 4. In DNA, the CDR3 is TGCAGTGCAAGGACTAGCGGGGGACACGAGCAGTACTTC. Its protein is CSARTSGGHEQYF.

In this sample, this clonotype turned up a few times. The rearrangement uses TRBV7-3 and TRBJ2-5, with D perhaps matching TRBD2 (5 bases). V lost 3 bases, J lost 1 base, and 9 bases lay in between. The CDR3 contains 14 residues. Germline assignment: CDR1 SGHTA and CDR2 FQGTGA. In DNA form, the CDR3 reads TGTGCCAGCAGCTTGGCGGGCCTCCAAGAGACCCAGTACTTC. Protein: CASSLAGLQETQYF.

The chain has TRBV5-5 and TRBJ2-3, with TRBD2 identical over 11 bases. The germline CDR1 and CDR2 sequences are SGHKS and YYEKEE (reference sequence). CDR3 length: 18 amino acids. Trimming took 1 base from V and 2 from J; bases not matched to a gene: 9. The CDR3 region has the DNA TGTGCCAGCAGCTTGCGGGGTACTAGCGGGGGCCTCACAGATACGCAGTATTTT. As protein: CASSLRGTSGGLTDTQYF. Supplemented by reference TRBV5-5 and TRBJ2-3, the full variable domain reads DAGVTQSPTHLIKTRGQQVTLRCSPISGHKSVSWYQQVLGQGPQFIFQYYEKEERGRGNFPDRFSARQFPNYSSELNVNALLLGDSALYLCASSLRGTSGGLTDTQYFGPGTRLTVL.

This chain connects TRBV20-1 to TRBJ1-3; D gene ambiguous. Trimming took off 6 bases at V and 0 bases at J, with 12 bases between the two ends. This CDR3 is built from 14 residues. Germline CDR1 is DFQATT and CDR2 is SNEGSKA (reference sequence). The chain's CDR3 is CSAFPLGSGNTIYF. The CDR3 DNA follows: TGCAGTGCGTTCCCCCTGGGCTCTGGAAACACCATATATTTT.

This clonotype has just a few counts. V gene TRBV2 combines with J gene TRBJ1-5; no reliable D call. CDR1 is SNHLY, CDR2 FYNNEI, per germline. V lost 8 bases to trimming and J lost 0 bases, with 14 bases between them. This CDR3 is built from 15 residues. CDR3: CASRAQLYSNQPQHF. As DNA, the CDR3 is TGTGCCAGCCGGGCACAGCTCTATAGCAATCAGCCCCAGCATTTT.

This clonotype has a handful of counts. The chain couples TRBV2 to TRBJ2-7, with 8 bases matching TRBD1. V shed 7 bases and J 1 base; nucleotides not matched to a gene: 9. Germline V gene lookup returns CDR1 SNHLY and CDR2 FYNNEI. The CDR3 covers 15 residues. CDR3 region: CASTRQGSLSYEQYF. Written as DNA, the CDR3 is TGTGCCAGCACCAGACAGGGGTCCCTTTCCTACGAGCAGTACTTC. The whole variable domain, filled in from reference TRBV2 and TRBJ2-7, reads EPEVTQTPSHQVTQMGQEVILRCVPISNHLYFYWYRQILGQKVEFLVSFYNNEISEKSEIFDDQFSVERPDGSNFTLKIRSTKLEDSAMYFCASTRQGSLSYEQYFGPGTRLTVT.

This chain uses TRBV11-1 with TRBJ2-4; 13 bases map to TRBD2. V gave up 4 bases and J gave up 6 bases; unmatched junction bases: 6. Germline-derived CDR1 and CDR2 are SGHAT and FQDESV (reference sequence). The CDR3 is 16 residues long. The CDR3 DNA sequence: TGTGCCAGCAGCTCGGGACTAGCGGGAACCCGAAACATTCAGTACTTC. Its protein is CASSSGLAGTRNIQYF.

This clonotype turned up a few times. This chain connects TRBV5-1 to TRBJ1-2; 9 nucleotides line up with TRBD1. The CDR3 extends over 14 amino acids. The trim removed 5 bases at V and 5 bases at J, leaving 7 bases unmatched. Germline-derived CDR1 and CDR2 are SGHRS and YFSETQ. DNA of the CDR3: TGCGCCAGCAGTACTACAGGGGGCGCTTATGGCTACACCTTC. Encoded protein: CASSTTGGAYGYTF.

J is TRBJ2-1 and V is TRBV9; D perhaps matches TRBD1 (5 bases). The CDR3 is 15 residues long. V was trimmed by 0 bases and J by 4 bases, leaving 11 bases between them. The germline V gene encodes CDR1 SGDLS and CDR2 YYNGEE. Here the CDR3 reads CASSVAGWVYNEQFF. The CDR3 DNA reads TGTGCCAGCAGCGTAGCAGGGTGGGTTTACAATGAGCAGTTCTTC.

CDR3 nucleotides: TGTGCCAGCAGCTTTGACAGGGTCGGTGGCTACACCTTC. Translation: CASSFDRVGGYTF. V is TRBV7-9 and J is TRBJ1-2; 7 bases map to TRBD1. Germline-derived CDR1 and CDR2 are SEHNR and FQNEAQ (reference sequence). CDR3 length: 13 amino acids. V gave up 3 bases and J gave up 7 bases; unmatched junction bases: 5.

This clonotype was seen a few times. CDR3 nucleotide sequence: TGTGCCAGCAGTTTAACTAGCGGGGTGGGCAATGAGCAGTTCTTC. It specifies CASSLTSGVGNEQFF. The chain links TRBV12-3 or TRBV12-4 to TRBJ2-1; 10 bases are a match to TRBD2. V trimming: 2 bases; J trimming: 6 bases; junction bases outside the gene matches: 4. The CDR3 has 15 residues.

As to this clonotype: Given the absence of the conserved phenylalanine or tryptophan at the CDR3 end, a read error is likely. The rearrangement joins TRBV7-2 to TRBJ2-3; TRBD2 matches at 11 bases. CDR3 length: 15 residues. CDR1 SGHTA and CDR2 FQGNSA come from the germline V gene. Unmatched junction bases numbered 3, after V lost 3 bases and J lost 4 bases. CDR3 coding DNA: TGTGCCAGCAGCTTCTTAGCGGGAGGGGCAGATACGCAGTATCTT. It codes for CASSFLAGGADTQYL.

A few counts support this clonotype. The genes are TRBV28 and TRBJ1-5; no reliable D call. Trimming removed 5 bases from V and 6 bases from J, with 14 bases in between. CDR3 size: 14 residues. CDR1 is MDHEN and CDR2 is SYDVKM in the germline V gene. CDR3 protein: CASSRGGRIQPQHF. In nucleotides, the CDR3 is TGTGCCAGCAGTAGAGGTGGCAGAATTCAGCCCCAGCATTTT.

This clonotype was recorded at least ten times. The chain couples TRBV7-8 to TRBJ2-3, with D possibly matching TRBD2 (7 bases). CDR1 is SGHVS and CDR2 is FQNEAQ in the germline V gene. V gave up 1 base and J gave up 0 bases, with 14 bases separating them. The CDR3 extends over 17 amino acids. Here the CDR3 reads CASSLVGGGSSTDTQYF. DNA for the CDR3: TGTGCCAGCAGCTTAGTCGGCGGGGGCTCTAGCACAGATACGCAGTATTTT.

Comment on this clonotype: A much larger clone is a single base away; this may be a read error. V is TRBV12-3 or TRBV12-4 and J is TRBJ2-7; 7 bases map to TRBD1. V shed 7 bases, J shed 6 bases, and the junction held 6 bases outside the gene matches. This CDR3 region has 12 residues. This CDR3 is CASMRQGPEQYF. CDR3 bases: TGTGCCAGCATGAGACAGGGCCCCGAGCAGTACTTC.

This clonotype was observed many times. The J gene is TRBJ2-7, the V gene TRBV7-8, with TRBD1 identical over 12 bases. V dropped 5 bases and J dropped 4; count of bases not matched to a gene: 9. In germline, CDR1 is SGHVS, CDR2 FQNEAQ. CDR3 size: 16 residues. Here the CDR3 reads CASSPNRGQGAYEQYF. In DNA form, the CDR3 reads TGTGCCAGCAGCCCTAATAGGGGACAGGGGGCTTACGAGCAGTACTTC.

Ten or more counts support this clonotype. The chain is built from TRBV12-3 or TRBV12-4 and TRBJ1-1, with D perhaps matching TRBD1 (5 bases). The CDR3 covers 15 residues. V gave up 4 bases and J gave up 0 bases, with 12 bases separating them. The CDR3 DNA is TGTGCCAGCAGTTCGCGACAGAGCATGAACACTGAAGCTTTCTTT. This codes for CASSSRQSMNTEAFF.

The sample holds a few counts of this clonotype. One end of the junction is discordant with germline, which a read error may explain. The V gene is TRBV12-3 or TRBV12-4, the J gene TRBJ2-1; no clear D gene. The CDR3 runs 13 residues. This chain's CDR3 is CASSLGVYNEQLF. DNA for the CDR3: TGTGCCAGCAGTTTAGGTGTGTACAATGAGCAGCTCTTC.

The chain combines TRBV2 with TRBJ2-2, with D perhaps TRBD1 (7 bases). The V gene's germline CDR1 is SNHLY and CDR2 FYNNEI. The CDR3 has 14 residues. Trimming stripped 6 bases from V and 3 bases from J, with 11 bases between. This CDR3 is CASRRDRYTGELFF. The CDR3 nucleotides are TGTGCCAGCAGGCGGGACAGATACACCGGGGAGCTGTTTTTT.

This clonotype was counted many times. One end of the junction fails to match germline, which may point to a read error. The CDR3 DNA sequence: TGTGCCAGCAGCGAAGGGGGCTCAAAGAACACTGAAGCTTTCTTT. It yields the protein CASSEGGSKNTEAFF. The V gene is TRBV6-1, the J gene TRBJ1-1; TRBD1 matches 7 bases. Germline loops: CDR1 MNHNS, CDR2 SASEGT. The CDR3 spans 15 residues.

This clonotype was counted a few times. The chain is built from TRBV5-6 and TRBJ1-1; D is undetermined. The CDR3 loop spans 16 amino acids. V was clipped by 0 bases and J by 0 bases, with 12 bases between them. CDR1 SGHDT and CDR2 YYEEEE come from the germline V gene. The CDR3 spells CASSLGPASMNTEAFF. The CDR3, as DNA: TGTGCCAGCAGCTTGGGCCCTGCTTCCATGAACACTGAAGCTTTCTTT. The full variable domain, in which reference TRBV5-6 and TRBJ1-1 provide the parts outside the CDR3, is DAGVTQSPTHLIKTRGQQVTLRCSPKSGHDTVSWYQQALGQGPQFIFQYYEEEERQRGNFPDRFSGHQFPNYSSELNVNALLLGDSALYLCASSLGPASMNTEAFFGQGTRLTVV.

The V gene is TRBV24-1, the J gene TRBJ1-5; maybe TRBD1 (6 bases). Trimming pared 5 bases from V and 4 bases from J, leaving 11 bases between. Germline loops: CDR1 KGHDR, CDR2 SFDVKD. The CDR3 totals 14 residues. The CDR3 DNA reads as TGTGCCACCAGTGGGACAGAGGGAAATCAGCCCCAGCATTTT. The encoded protein is CATSGTEGNQPQHF.

This clonotype was recorded many times. The chain employs TRBV28 and TRBJ2-1; 16 nucleotides agree with TRBD2. There are 18 residues in the CDR3. Trimming took 7 bases from V and 8 from J; bases not matched to a gene: 14. Germline V gives CDR1 MDHEN, CDR2 SYDVKM. The CDR3 protein is CASTVIGTSGRANYEQFF. The CDR3, as DNA: TGTGCCAGCACAGTAATAGGGACTAGCGGGAGGGCCAACTATGAGCAGTTCTTC.

This clonotype was detected only once. This clone may be a read error of a much larger clone one base away. This chain uses TRBV7-3 with TRBJ2-5; no clear D gene. Germline V gene data show CDR1 as SGHTA and CDR2 as FQGTGA. The CDR3 contains 15 residues. V was cut by 2 bases and J by 4 bases, with 14 bases left in between. CDR3: CASSLSRSSRETQYF. CDR3 DNA sequence: TGTGCCAGCAGCTTATCTCGCTCCTCGAGAGAGACCCAGTACTTC.

The rearrangement uses TRBV5-8 and TRBJ2-1; D remains ambiguous. The CDR3 spans 14 residues. Germline V gene sequence: CDR1 SGHTS, CDR2 YDEGEE. The V gene lost 3 bases and the J gene lost 6 bases, with 13 bases spanning the gap. This CDR3 reads CASSWNPSVNEQFF. In DNA form, the CDR3 reads TGTGCCAGCAGCTGGAACCCCTCGGTCAATGAGCAGTTCTTC.

Ten or more counts support this clonotype. This chain joins TRBV3-1 and TRBJ2-1; D is perhaps TRBD1 or TRBD2 (5 bases each). CDR3 length: 16 residues. Looked up from germline, CDR1 is LGHDT and CDR2 is YNNKEL (reference sequence). V was shortened by 0 bases and J by 10 bases, with 19 bases between the two germline ends. The CDR3: CASSQDLLRGVGEQFF. CDR3 nucleotide sequence: TGTGCCAGCAGCCAAGATTTGCTGAGAGGGGTAGGAGAGCAGTTCTTC.

The table lists this clonotype with a few counts. The chain carries TRBV11-3 and TRBJ2-6; D possibly uses TRBD1 or TRBD2 (5 bases each). V was shortened by 5 bases and J by 4 bases, with 18 bases between the two germline ends. The CDR3 length is 17 residues. Germline values: CDR1 SGHNT, CDR2 YENEEA. CDR3 bases: TGTGCCAGCAGCGTAACCGGGACCTCGAGGGGGGCCAACGTCCTGACTTTC. It yields the protein CASSVTGTSRGANVLTF.

The V gene is TRBV5-5, the J gene TRBJ1-1; 8 bases fit TRBD1. CDR3 length: 17 amino acids. V was pared by 1 base and J by 0 bases, with 8 bases of the junction left unmatched. CDR1 is SGHKS, CDR2 YYEKEE, per germline (reference sequence). DNA for the CDR3: TGTGCCAGCAGCTTGTTCGGACAGGGAATAGTGAACACTGAAGCTTTCTTT. It yields the protein CASSLFGQGIVNTEAFF. Filled out from reference TRBV5-5 and TRBJ1-1, the complete variable domain reads DAGVTQSPTHLIKTRGQQVTLRCSPISGHKSVSWYQQVLGQGPQFIFQYYEKEERGRGNFPDRFSARQFPNYSSELNVNALLLGDSALYLCASSLFGQGIVNTEAFFGQGTRLTVV.

This clonotype has at least ten counts. The chain combines TRBV6-6 with TRBJ1-1; D unresolved. Germline values: CDR1 MNHNY, CDR2 SVGAGI (reference sequence). Trimming pared 0 bases from V and 8 bases from J, leaving 10 bases between. The CDR3 is 13 amino acids. In nucleotides, the CDR3 is TGTGCCAGCAGTTACTCCCCGGGGAGGGAAGCTTTCTTT. It is translated as CASSYSPGREAFF.

This clonotype was counted ten times or more. The chain joins TRBV12-3 or TRBV12-4 to TRBJ2-1; 11 bases map to TRBD2. The CDR3 has 18 amino acids. The V and J ends lost 7 bases and 0 bases, in that order; junction bases with no gene match: 11. The CDR3 DNA reads as TGTGCCAGCAAAGACGGGACTAGCGGACGGAGCTCCTACAATGAGCAGTTCTTC. Translating it yields CASKDGTSGRSSYNEQFF.